The clone carrying this T cell receptor (beta chain) was picked up a small number of times. The data derive from a study of T cells in Graves' hyperthyroidism and ophthalmopathy. The V and J ends lost 4 bases and 6 bases, in that order; junction bases with no gene match: 6. Germline V gene data show CDR1 as SGHRS and CDR2 as YFSETQ. This CDR3 has 14 residues. Researchers barred patients who had uncontrolled infection, other autoimmune disease, pregnancy or lactation. Amplified regions were TCR beta CDR3 sequences from RNA transcripts. The HTBI primer set served for first-round RT-PCR of the TCR CDR3. TCRdb re-derived calls from the multiplex PCR reads in MiXCR, one entry per CDR3 protein. The sample lists about 400,000 distinct CDR3 sequences; under 15% were seen once.

The V and J genes are TRBV5-1 and TRBJ2-1; the match to TRBD2 covers 8 bases. The specimen was blood. The receptor was derived from a woman between 25 and 40 years old with Graves' hyperthyroidism. CDR3 bases: TGCGCCAGCAGCCCCGGGACTAGTTTCAATGAGCAGTTCTTC. Translation gives CASSPGTSFNEQFF. Using reference TRBV5-1 and TRBJ2-1 for the parts outside the CDR3, the full variable domain is KAGVTQTPRYLIKTRGQQVTLSCSPISGHRSVSWYQQTPGQGLQFLFEYFSETQRNKGNFPGRFSGRQFSNSRSEMNVSTLELGDSALYLCASSPGTSFNEQFFGPGTRLTVL.